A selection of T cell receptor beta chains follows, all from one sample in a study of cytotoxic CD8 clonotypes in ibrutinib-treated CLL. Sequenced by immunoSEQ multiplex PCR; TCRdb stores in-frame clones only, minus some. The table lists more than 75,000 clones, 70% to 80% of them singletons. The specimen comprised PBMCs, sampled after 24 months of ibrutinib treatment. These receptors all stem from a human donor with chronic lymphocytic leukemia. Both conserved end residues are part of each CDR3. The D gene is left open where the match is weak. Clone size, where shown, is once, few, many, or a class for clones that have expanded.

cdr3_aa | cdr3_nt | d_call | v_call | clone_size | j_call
CASIIWGHGTEAFF | TGTGCCAGCATCATTTGGGGGCACGGCACTGAAGCTTTCTTT | - | TRBV28 | - | TRBJ1-1
CASSIAGGPGEQFF | TGTGCCAGCAGTATAGCGGGGGGGCCAGGTGAGCAGTTCTTC | TRBD2 | TRBV6-4 | - | TRBJ2-1
CASKGQGTRTDTQYF | TGTGCCAGCAAGGGACAGGGGACTCGCACAGATACGCAGTATTTT | TRBD1 | TRBV2 | few | TRBJ2-3
CASGYWDRGNYEQYF | TGTGCTAGTGGTTACTGGGACAGGGGGAACTACGAGCAGTACTTC | TRBD1 | TRBV12-5 | few | TRBJ2-7
CASSEHTLNDVAKNIQYF | TGTGCCAGCAGCGAACATACCCTCAACGATGTAGCCAAAAACATTCAGTACTTC | - | TRBV6-1 | - | TRBJ2-4
CASSLDRGGEQFF | TGTGCCAGCAGCTTAGACAGGGGAGGGGAGCAGTTCTTC | - | TRBV7-8 | - | TRBJ2-1
CASSKAGSPLHF | TGTGCCAGCAGCAAAGCCGGTTCACCCCTCCACTTT | - | TRBV9 | few | TRBJ1-6
CAWSVGQGSGYTF | TGTGCCTGGAGTGTAGGACAGGGGAGTGGCTACACCTTC | TRBD1 | TRBV30 | - | TRBJ1-2
CASSEAEGRTQPQHF | TGTGCCAGCAGTGAAGCGGAGGGCAGAACTCAGCCCCAGCATTTT | - | TRBV2 | - | TRBJ1-5
CASSMGNRGRRETQYF | TGTGCCAGTAGTATGGGGAACAGGGGGCGTCGAGAGACCCAGTACTTC | TRBD1 | TRBV19 | - | TRBJ2-5
CASSSGLSSNQPQHF | TGCGCCAGCAGTTCTGGACTGTCTAGCAATCAGCCCCAGCATTTT | - | TRBV5-1 | - | TRBJ1-5
CASTITSGPETQYF | TGTGCCAGCACAATAACTAGCGGCCCAGAGACCCAGTACTTC | TRBD2 | TRBV2 | - | TRBJ2-5
CASSQVGGGGSYNEQFF | TGTGCCAGCAGCCAAGTAGGAGGGGGGGGCTCCTACAATGAGCAGTTCTTC | - | TRBV4-2 | once | TRBJ2-1
CASSEQGYTGELFF | TGTGCCAGCAGTGAACAGGGATACACCGGGGAGCTGTTTTTT | - | TRBV6-4 | - | TRBJ2-2
CASSNLGGAIHTEAFF | TGTGCCAGTAGCAACCTGGGTGGGGCGATCCACACTGAAGCTTTCTTT | - | TRBV19 | few | TRBJ1-1
CAWSGGSGIRYEQYF | TGTGCCTGGAGCGGGGGTAGCGGGATCCGCTACGAGCAGTACTTC | TRBD2 | TRBV30 | few | TRBJ2-7
CASSGGSGAGSYNEQFF | TGTGCCAGCAGCGGGGGTAGTGGAGCAGGCTCCTACAATGAGCAGTTCTTC | - | TRBV5-4 | - | TRBJ2-1
CASSPKAGQGQPLHF | TGTGCCAGCAGTCCCAAGGCGGGACAGGGGCAGCCCCTCCACTTT | TRBD1 | TRBV6-1 | - | TRBJ1-6
CASSLIATNRGNEKLFF | TGCGCCAGCAGCTTGATTGCGACAAACCGTGGTAATGAAAAACTGTTTTTT | - | TRBV5-1 | - | TRBJ1-4
CASSLRDRSSPLHF | TGTGCCAGCAGTTTACGGGACAGAAGCTCACCCCTCCACTTT | TRBD1 | TRBV13 | few | TRBJ1-6
CASSSGQSTDTQYF | TGCGCCAGCAGCTCGGGACAGAGCACAGATACGCAGTATTTT | TRBD1 | TRBV5-1 | few | TRBJ2-3
CASGRTEAFF | TGTGCCAGCGGTAGGACTGAAGCTTTCTTT | - | TRBV6-1 | - | TRBJ1-1
CASSPTDGRSSPLHF | TGTGCCAGCTCACCGACAGATGGACGGAGTTCACCCCTCCACTTT | - | TRBV18 | - | TRBJ1-6
CASSLEAATYNEQFF | TGTGCCAGCAGCTTGGAGGCTGCCACCTACAATGAGCAGTTCTTC | - | TRBV5-6 | - | TRBJ2-1
CASSGLSGGQRNPNYGYTF | TGTGCCAGCAGCGGTCTCTCCGGGGGACAGAGGAATCCTAACTATGGCTACACCTTC | TRBD1 | TRBV11-2 | - | TRBJ1-2
CASSEGLNYGYTF | TGTGCCAGTAGTGAGGGCTTGAACTATGGCTACACCTTC | - | TRBV19 | few | TRBJ1-2
CAIRGGVDQPQHF | TGTGCCATCAGGGGAGGGGTGGACCAGCCCCAGCATTTT | - | TRBV10-3 | - | TRBJ1-5
CASSGRTGELFF | TGTGCCAGCAGCGGCCGCACCGGGGAGCTGTTTTTT | - | TRBV7-2 | - | TRBJ2-2
CASNLGGGAKMNTQYF | TGTGCCAGCAATTTGGGCGGGGGGGCCAAGATGAATACGCAGTATTTT | TRBD2 | TRBV7-2 | - | TRBJ2-3
CASSAPGGLTEAFF | TGTGCCAGCAGTGCCCCGGGAGGGTTAACTGAAGCTTTCTTT | - | TRBV27 | - | TRBJ1-1
CAVGGSTYNEQFF | TGTGCCGTTGGGGGGTCAACCTACAATGAGCAGTTCTTC | - | TRBV7-8 | - | TRBJ2-1
CASSLFPPGSGGETQYF | TGTGCCAGCAGCTTATTCCCCCCGGGTAGCGGGGGTGAGACCCAGTACTTC | TRBD2 | TRBV7-3 | - | TRBJ2-5
CASKAPGAMNTEAFF | TGTGCCAGCAAGGCCCCCGGGGCAATGAACACTGAAGCTTTCTTT | - | TRBV27 | - | TRBJ1-1
CASSLRTSGRDEQFF | TGTGCCAGCTCACTTAGGACTAGCGGGAGGGATGAGCAGTTCTTC | TRBD2 | TRBV18 | - | TRBJ2-1
CATSRDSLLAGNTGELFF | TGTGCCACCAGCAGAGATTCATTACTAGCGGGGAACACCGGGGAGCTGTTTTTT | TRBD2 | TRBV15 | - | TRBJ2-2
CASSLEGGKVFF | TGTGCCAGCAGCTTAGAAGGCGGAAAAGTGTTTTTT | - | TRBV7-9 | - | TRBJ1-4
CASSFRTGLTDTQYF | TGTGCCAGCAGCTTCAGGACTGGCCTCACAGATACGCAGTATTTT | - | TRBV5-6 | - | TRBJ2-3
CASSVDRGVEKLFF | TGTGCCAGCAGTGTTGACAGGGGGGTGGAAAAACTGTTTTTT | TRBD1 | TRBV6-1 | - | TRBJ1-4
CASSGPQGQNQPQHF | TGTGCCAGCAGTGGCCCACAAGGCCAGAATCAGCCCCAGCATTTT | - | TRBV25-1 | - | TRBJ1-5
CASSRGKGPTGELFF | TGCGCCAGCAGTCGTGGCAAGGGGCCCACCGGGGAGCTGTTTTTT | - | TRBV23-1 | - | TRBJ2-2
CAWSWGRSGNQPQHF | TGTGCCTGGAGTTGGGGGAGGTCGGGCAATCAGCCCCAGCATTTT | - | TRBV30 | - | TRBJ1-5